A selection of T cell receptor beta chains follows, all from one sample in a study of cytomegalovirus exposure and HLA in healthy donors. Sequencing was performed with immunoSEQ multiplex PCR; in TCRdb, only in-frame clones are kept and a portion is missing. The table shows 95,000 to 150,000 clones, with around three quarters occurring only once. The sample comprised PBMCs. The receptors were gathered from a female donor in good health and CMV-seronegative. CDR3s include the opening cysteine and the closing phenylalanine or tryptophan. A D gene is named only where the DNA matches it firmly. Part of the rows lack a size; the others show once, few, many or a class for expanded clones.

D	J	size	V	CDR3	DNA
.	TRBJ1-4	.	TRBV5-5	CASSSPLGPNEKLFF	TGTGCCAGCAGCAGCCCCTTGGGCCCTAATGAAAAACTGTTTTTT
.	TRBJ1-1	.	TRBV7-9	CSSSLLLGQEAFF	TGTTCCAGCAGCTTACTTCTCGGACAGGAAGCTTTCTTT
.	TRBJ1-5	.	TRBV7-8	CASSLRGIGNQPQHF	TGTGCCAGCAGCTTAAGGGGAATAGGCAATCAGCCCCAGCATTTT
TRBD2	TRBJ2-7	.	TRBV9	CASSETSGSKAYEQYF	TGTGCCAGCAGCGAAACTAGCGGGTCAAAGGCCTACGAGCAGTACTTC
.	TRBJ2-6	.	TRBV6-6	CASRLRNSGANVLTF	TGTGCCAGCAGACTCAGGAACTCTGGGGCCAACGTCCTGACTTTC
.	TRBJ2-3	.	TRBV4-2	CASSQEAVPSTDTQYF	TGTGCCAGCAGCCAAGAGGCGGTTCCGAGCACAGATACGCAGTATTTT
.	TRBJ2-3	.	TRBV5-1	CASSPTRFGGRGFLDTQYF	TGCGCCAGCAGCCCCACTCGTTTCGGTGGCAGAGGATTCTTAGATACGCAGTATTTT
TRBD1	TRBJ1-2	once	TRBV5-1	CASSLGGTVMGYTF	TGCGCCAGCAGCTTGGGAGGGACAGTAATGGGCTACACCTTC
.	TRBJ2-3	.	TRBV7-3	CASSLSGEGSTDTQYF	TGTGCCAGCAGCTTAAGCGGGGAAGGTAGCACAGATACGCAGTATTTT
TRBD1	TRBJ2-6	.	TRBV4-1	CASSQQGSGANVLTF	TGCGCCAGCAGTCAACAGGGGTCTGGGGCCAACGTCCTGACTTTC
.	TRBJ2-7	.	TRBV2	CASSPRPDYEQYF	TGTGCCAGCAGCCCCAGGCCCGATTACGAGCAGTACTTC
TRBD1	TRBJ1-1	few	TRBV6-5	CASRRDRGGTEAFF	TGTGCCAGCAGGAGAGACAGGGGAGGGACTGAAGCTTTCTTT
.	TRBJ1-5	.	TRBV18	CASSPLPGYSNQPQHF	TGTGCCAGCTCACCTCTTCCAGGGTATAGCAATCAGCCCCAGCATTTT
TRBD1	TRBJ1-6	.	TRBV6-1	CASSEEPTGVRSPLHF	TGTGCCAGCAGTGAAGAGCCTACAGGGGTAAGATCACCCCTCCACTTT
TRBD1	TRBJ1-2	.	TRBV7-7	CASSLDPPGGCGYTF	TGTGCCAGCAGCTTAGACCCCCCAGGGGGATGTGGCTACACCTTC
TRBD1	TRBJ2-1	few	TRBV9	CASSGGTGNAYNEQFF	TGTGCCAGCAGCGGAGGGACAGGGAATGCCTACAATGAGCAGTTCTTC
.	TRBJ2-7	.	TRBV14	CASSQEESGPGDEQYF	TGTGCCAGCAGCCAAGAGGAATCGGGCCCCGGGGACGAGCAGTACTTC
TRBD2	TRBJ2-1	.	TRBV7-9	CASSYSGGARNEQFF	TGTGCCAGCAGCTATAGCGGGGGGGCGAGAAATGAGCAGTTCTTC
TRBD2	TRBJ2-5	.	TRBV4-2	CASSQDYQGLRGTQYF	TGTGCCAGCAGCCAAGATTATCAGGGACTAAGGGGGACCCAGTACTTC
.	TRBJ2-2	.	TRBV6-1	CASSDLVGGTGELFF	TGTGCCAGCAGTGACCTGGTGGGGGGCACCGGGGAGCTGTTTTTT
.	TRBJ2-7	.	TRBV19	CASSPWDLGGEQYF	TGTGCCAGTAGTCCCTGGGACTTGGGAGGCGAGCAGTACTTC
.	TRBJ2-2	.	TRBV19	CASRAARNTGELFF	TGTGCCAGTAGGGCAGCTAGGAACACCGGGGAGCTGTTTTTT
TRBD1	TRBJ1-6	.	TRBV6-5	CASSRGYNSPLHF	TGTGCCAGCAGCAGGGGGTATAATTCACCCCTCCACTTT
.	TRBJ2-3	.	TRBV5-4	CASSITRGLTDTQYF	TGTGCCAGCAGCATTACCCGGGGACTCACAGATACGCAGTATTTT
.	TRBJ2-3	.	TRBV5-4	CAIGPKGVVDTQYF	TGTGCCATAGGGCCGAAGGGGGTAGTAGATACGCAGTATTTT
.	TRBJ1-1	once	TRBV7-9	CATKEGVSEAFF	TGTGCTACAAAAGAGGGCGTCTCTGAAGCTTTCTTT
TRBD2	TRBJ2-1	.	TRBV7-2	CASSLLAGGNEQFF	TGTGCCAGCAGCTTACTAGCGGGAGGCAATGAGCAGTTCTTC
.	TRBJ2-3	.	TRBV2	CASSELPPSTDTQYF	TGTGCCAGCAGTGAACTACCCCCTAGCACAGATACGCAGTATTTT
.	TRBJ2-3	.	TRBV6-5	CASSYDGTSTDTQYF	TGTGCCAGCAGTTACGACGGGACTAGCACAGATACGCAGTATTTT
TRBD1	TRBJ1-2	.	TRBV19	CASMVSGGRRARGYTF	TGTGCCAGTATGGTGTCAGGGGGACGCCGAGCCCGTGGCTACACCTTC
.	TRBJ2-5	.	TRBV9	CASSGGGRWETQYF	TGTGCCAGCAGCGGAGGAGGGAGATGGGAGACCCAGTACTTC
TRBD1	TRBJ2-7	.	TRBV29-1	CSVSGTEGSYEQYF	TGCAGCGTCTCAGGGACAGAAGGATCCTACGAGCAGTACTTC
TRBD2	TRBJ2-7	.	TRBV7-6	CASSLGVGGEQYF	TGTGCCAGCAGCTTAGGCGTGGGGGGGGAGCAGTACTTC
.	TRBJ1-1	.	TRBV28	CASSPTGYTEAFF	TGTGCCAGCAGCCCTACAGGGTACACTGAAGCTTTCTTT
TRBD1	TRBJ2-7	.	TRBV5-6	CASSLRDRANKSEQYF	TGTGCCAGCAGCTTGAGGGACAGGGCGAACAAGTCCGAGCAGTACTTC
.	TRBJ2-7	.	TRBV2	CASNQPQGEQYF	TGTGCCAGCAATCAACCACAGGGCGAGCAGTACTTC
TRBD2	TRBJ2-7	.	TRBV6-6	CAIGRGAAYEQYF	TGTGCCATTGGGCGGGGGGCGGCCTACGAGCAGTACTTC
.	TRBJ1-2	.	TRBV19	CASSPLSGANYGYTF	TGTGCCAGTAGTCCCTTATCAGGGGCTAACTATGGCTACACCTTC
.	TRBJ2-7	.	TRBV5-6	CASCRVGMGEQYF	TGTGCCAGCTGTAGGGTCGGGATGGGCGAGCAGTACTTC
.	TRBJ2-7	.	TRBV11-2	CASSLEPGSYEQYF	TGTGCCAGCAGCTTAGAACCGGGGTCCTACGAGCAGTACTTC
.	TRBJ1-1	.	TRBV15	CATSNSRNTEAFF	TGTGCCACCAGCAACAGTCGAAACACTGAAGCTTTCTTT
TRBD1	TRBJ1-4	.	TRBV5-6	CASSLSGQSTNEKLFF	TGTGCCAGCAGCTTGTCGGGACAGTCAACTAATGAAAAACTGTTTTTT
.	TRBJ1-1	once	TRBV10-3	CAISPGNTEAFF	TGTGCCATCAGCCCGGGGAACACTGAAGCTTTCTTT
.	TRBJ1-5	.	TRBV6-5	CASRPDRARGPQHF	TGTGCCAGCAGACCCGACCGCGCCCGGGGGCCCCAGCATTTT
.	TRBJ1-1	once	TRBV30	CAWNLGSGDTEAFF	TGTGCCTGGAACTTAGGGTCCGGGGACACTGAAGCTTTCTTT
TRBD2	TRBJ2-1	.	TRBV18	CASSPGLADYNEQFF	TGTGCCAGCTCACCGGGACTAGCGGACTACAATGAGCAGTTCTTC
TRBD1	TRBJ2-3	once	TRBV7-2	CASSFPGTGVTDTQYF	TGTGCCAGCAGCTTTCCCGGGACAGGGGTAACAGATACGCAGTATTTT
TRBD1	TRBJ1-2	.	TRBV9	CASSASGGRGYTF	TGTGCCAGCAGCGCCTCAGGGGGCAGAGGCTACACCTTC
.	TRBJ1-1	few	TRBV5-5	CASSPGYNTEAFF	TGTGCCAGCAGCCCAGGCTATAACACTGAAGCTTTCTTT
.	TRBJ2-7	.	TRBV30	CAWSVRSLGSYEQYF	TGTGCCTGGAGTGTACGTAGCCTCGGCTCCTACGAGCAGTACTTC
TRBD1	TRBJ1-2	.	TRBV5-1	CASSAGQGDYGYTF	TGCGCCAGCAGCGCCGGACAGGGGGACTATGGCTACACCTTC
.	TRBJ1-1	.	TRBV5-1	CASRVGENTEAFF	TGCGCCAGCAGAGTCGGTGAGAACACTGAAGCTTTCTTT
TRBD2	TRBJ2-2	.	TRBV5-1	CASTIAGGNTGELFF	TGCGCCAGCACCATAGCGGGAGGGAACACCGGGGAGCTGTTTTTT